This T cell receptor (beta chain) appears in the sequencing data of a study of Ad26.COV2.S vaccination and SARS-CoV-2 variants. Whole-study results and caveats: The TCR breadth and depth analyses may have produced an underestimate of total T cell responses. Vaccine and placebo recipients had comparable breadth of non-spike TCRs. Placebo recipients trailed vaccine recipients in spike-specific TCR breadth.

Assay used: immunoSEQ multiplex PCR; TCRdb lists only in-frame clones, some missing. The sample gives about 430,000 clones, 80% to 95% of which show up once; 9.5% to 15% is in the top ten. Trimming removed 4 bases at V and 0 bases at J, with 16 bases between. CDR3 length equals 16 residues. Germline CDR1 reads SGHRS; CDR2 reads YFSETQ. Points on this clone: What it recognizes is unknown.

Stated treatment: roughly 20 received Ad26.COV2.S at low or high dose, single or two shots; roughly 5 received placebo; per-sample allocation not given. Specimens were obtained on day 63 following the first vaccine or placebo injection. Whoever gave the sample was an adult aged 18-55 years in Boston. This clonotype originated in a person between 18 and 65 years old who received the Ad26.COV2.S COVID-19 vaccine or a placebo. The rearrangement uses TRBV5-1 and TRBJ1-2; D is ambiguous. This material consisted of peripheral blood, taken in a trial of Ad26.COV2.S vaccine versus placebo. For the CDR3, the DNA is TGCGCCAGCAGCCTCGGCTTTGGACCTGCTAACTATGGCTACACCTTC. It codes for CASSLGFGPANYGYTF.